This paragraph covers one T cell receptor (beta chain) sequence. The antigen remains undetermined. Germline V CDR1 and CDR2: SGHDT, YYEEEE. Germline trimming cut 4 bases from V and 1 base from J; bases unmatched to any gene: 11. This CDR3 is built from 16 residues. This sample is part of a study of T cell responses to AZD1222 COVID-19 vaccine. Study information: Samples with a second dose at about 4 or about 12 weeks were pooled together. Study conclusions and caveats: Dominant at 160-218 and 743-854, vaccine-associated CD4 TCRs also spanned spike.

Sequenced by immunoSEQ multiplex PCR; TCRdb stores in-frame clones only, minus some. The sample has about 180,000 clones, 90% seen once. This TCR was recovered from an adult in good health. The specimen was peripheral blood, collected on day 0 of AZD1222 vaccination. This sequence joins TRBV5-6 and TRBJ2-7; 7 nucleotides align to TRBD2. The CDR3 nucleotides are TGTGCCAGCAGCGCCCGCGTGAGGGGAGGGTCCTACGAGCAGTACTTC. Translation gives CASSARVRGGSYEQYF. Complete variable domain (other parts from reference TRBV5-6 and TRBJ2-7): DAGVTQSPTHLIKTRGQQVTLRCSPKSGHDTVSWYQQALGQGPQFIFQYYEEEERQRGNFPDRFSGHQFPNYSSELNVNALLLGDSALYLCASSARVRGGSYEQYFGPGTRLTVT.